A selection of T cell receptor beta chains follows, all from one sample in a study of blood T cell repertoires in COVID-19. TCRdb keeps only in-frame clones here, not all; method: immunoSEQ multiplex PCR. Of more than 150,000 clones in the sample, around 85% were seen once. Sequencing was performed on peripheral blood. All receptors come from a man aged 65 to 85 with active or convalescent COVID-19. Each CDR3 is given without its conserved first and last residue. The size of a clone is reported for some rows only, either as once, few or many, or as a class for expanded clones.

size: few
J: TRBJ1-1
V: TRBV5-1
CDR3: ASSLDRANTEAF

size: once
J: TRBJ1-4
V: TRBV18
CDR3: ASSPPAEKLF

size: -
J: TRBJ1-5
V: TRBV28
CDR3: ASNARGAGNQPQH

size: -
J: TRBJ1-4
V: TRBV18
CDR3: ASSSSRGIGPATNEKLF

size: -
J: TRBJ2-5
V: TRBV5-1
CDR3: ASSLTSGTQETQY

size: -
J: TRBJ2-1
V: TRBV15
CDR3: ATSRVRAGAYNEQF

size: -
J: TRBJ2-1
V: TRBV29-1
CDR3: SFLGTSGSMGGQNEQF

size: -
J: TRBJ1-5
V: TRBV6-5
CDR3: ASSLGQSNQPQH

size: -
J: TRBJ2-7
V: TRBV7-2
CDR3: ASSPLGGTGYYEQY

size: -
J: TRBJ2-2
V: TRBV7-3
CDR3: ASSLDTSTGELF

size: -
J: TRBJ1-1
V: TRBV19
CDR3: ASKLPGQGMNTEAF

size: -
J: TRBJ1-1
V: TRBV18
CDR3: ASSPAGKDTEAF

size: -
J: TRBJ1-1
V: TRBV6-5
CDR3: ASRSAGRGNTEAF

size: -
J: TRBJ2-1
V: TRBV14
CDR3: ASSSDGSSYNEQF

size: once
J: TRBJ1-3
V: TRBV9
CDR3: ASSVDQTSSGNTIY

size: -
J: TRBJ1-4
V: TRBV6-5
CDR3: ASSSGQGRNEKLF